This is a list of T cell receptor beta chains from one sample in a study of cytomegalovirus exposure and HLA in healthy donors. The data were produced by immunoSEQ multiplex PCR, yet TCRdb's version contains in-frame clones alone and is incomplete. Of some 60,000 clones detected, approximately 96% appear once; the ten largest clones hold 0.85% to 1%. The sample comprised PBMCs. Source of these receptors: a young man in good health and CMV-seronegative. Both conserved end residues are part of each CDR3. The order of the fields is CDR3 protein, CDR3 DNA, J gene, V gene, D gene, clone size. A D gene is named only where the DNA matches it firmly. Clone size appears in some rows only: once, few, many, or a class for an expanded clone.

CASRYRGGSNQPQHF TGTGCCAGCAGATACAGGGGTGGGAGCAATCAGCCCCAGCATTTT TRBJ1-5 TRBV6-1 TRBD1 NA
CAWSAVDREVTF TGTGCCTGGAGTGCCGTAGACAGGGAGGTAACCTTC TRBJ1-2 TRBV30 TRBD1 NA
CASSRGSGQPQHF TGTGCCAGCAGCCGAGGGTCTGGCCAGCCCCAGCATTTT TRBJ1-5 TRBV7-9 NA NA
CASSPMTGSNYGYTF TGTGCCAGCAGCCCGATGACAGGGTCGAACTATGGCTACACCTTC TRBJ1-2 TRBV13 TRBD1 once
CASSLILGQGTGSNEQFF TGTGCCAGCAGCTTAATCTTAGGGCAAGGGACAGGTAGCAATGAGCAGTTCTTC TRBJ2-1 TRBV11-2 TRBD1 NA
CASSFGQPYEQYF TGTGCCAGCAGCTTTGGCCAACCCTACGAGCAGTACTTC TRBJ2-7 TRBV5-6 NA NA
CASSPRTIQETQYF TGTGCCAGCAGTCCCCGGACTATCCAAGAGACCCAGTACTTC TRBJ2-5 TRBV27 NA once
CASSPGDMDPLGYTF TGCGCCAGCAGCCCCGGGGACATGGACCCGCTAGGCTACACCTTC TRBJ1-2 TRBV5-1 NA NA
CASSLTGEQFF TGTGCCAGCAGCTTGACGGGTGAGCAGTTCTTC TRBJ2-1 TRBV5-4 NA NA
CASSRGLAGGSYNEQFF TGTGCCAGCAGCCGCGGACTAGCGGGAGGGTCCTACAATGAGCAGTTCTTC TRBJ2-1 TRBV11-2 TRBD2 NA
CASSLEPGDEQFF TGTGCCAGCAGCTTAGAGCCCGGGGATGAGCAGTTCTTC TRBJ2-1 TRBV7-2 NA NA
CASSPNSNTEAFF TGTGCCAGCTCACCAAACTCGAACACTGAAGCTTTCTTT TRBJ1-1 TRBV18 NA NA
CAWSPSTRDGYTF TGTGCCTGGAGTCCAAGTACGCGCGATGGCTACACCTTC TRBJ1-2 TRBV30 NA NA
CASRNGWQGFYEQYF TGTGCCAGCAGAAATGGGTGGCAGGGGTTCTACGAGCAGTACTTC TRBJ2-7 TRBV28 NA NA
CASSDGSGTGKSGRGYTF TGTGCCAGCAGCGACGGATCCGGGACAGGGAAGTCCGGCCGGGGCTACACCTTC TRBJ1-2 TRBV9 TRBD1 NA
CASSLWRLNGDSNQPQHF TGTGCCAGCAGTTTATGGAGACTGAACGGGGATAGCAATCAGCCCCAGCATTTT TRBJ1-5 TRBV28 NA few
CASSFRGGVFTNEKLFF TGTGCCAGCAGCTTCAGGGGAGGGGTTTTTACTAATGAAAAACTGTTTTTT TRBJ1-4 TRBV7-8 NA NA
CASSTGLAGPYEQYF TGTGCCAGTAGTACGGGACTAGCGGGACCCTACGAGCAGTACTTC TRBJ2-7 TRBV19 TRBD2 NA
CASSLGSTDTQYF TGTGCCAGCAGCTTGGGGAGTACAGATACGCAGTATTTT TRBJ2-3 TRBV7-9 NA NA
CASSQYGLAGVDPGELFF TGTGCCAGCAGCCAATATGGACTAGCGGGAGTGGACCCCGGGGAGCTGTTTTTT TRBJ2-2 TRBV13 TRBD2 NA
CASSDLTGLGRSNQPQHF TGTGCCAGCAGTGACCTCACAGGGCTCGGACGTAGCAATCAGCCCCAGCATTTT TRBJ1-5 TRBV28 NA NA
CASSLDINQPQHF TGTGCCAGCAGCTTGGACATCAATCAGCCCCAGCATTTT TRBJ1-5 TRBV5-8 NA once
CASSYSGPRDGELFF TGTGCCAGCAGTTACTCGGGGCCAAGGGACGGGGAGCTGTTTTTT TRBJ2-2 TRBV6-5 NA NA
CSVVPLRGRTEAFF TGCAGCGTGGTACCATTGCGAGGTCGTACTGAAGCTTTCTTT TRBJ1-1 TRBV29-1 NA NA
CASSQEAGGTEQFF TGCGCCAGCAGCCAAGAAGCGGGAGGGACTGAGCAGTTCTTC TRBJ2-1 TRBV4-1 TRBD2 NA